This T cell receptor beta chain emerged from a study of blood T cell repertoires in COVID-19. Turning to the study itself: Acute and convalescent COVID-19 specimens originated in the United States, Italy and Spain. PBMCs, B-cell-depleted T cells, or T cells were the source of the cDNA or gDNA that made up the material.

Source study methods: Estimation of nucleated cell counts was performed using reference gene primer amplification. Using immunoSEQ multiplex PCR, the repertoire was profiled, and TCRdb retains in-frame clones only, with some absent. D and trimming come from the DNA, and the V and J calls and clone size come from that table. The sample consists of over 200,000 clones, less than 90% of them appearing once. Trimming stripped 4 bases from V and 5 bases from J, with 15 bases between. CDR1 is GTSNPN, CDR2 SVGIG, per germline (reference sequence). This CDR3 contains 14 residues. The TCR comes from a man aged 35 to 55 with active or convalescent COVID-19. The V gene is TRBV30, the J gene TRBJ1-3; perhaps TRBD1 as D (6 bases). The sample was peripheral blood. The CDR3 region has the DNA TGTGCCTGGATGTGGGGGCGCGGTAGAAACACCATATATTTT. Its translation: CAWMWGRGRNTIYF.